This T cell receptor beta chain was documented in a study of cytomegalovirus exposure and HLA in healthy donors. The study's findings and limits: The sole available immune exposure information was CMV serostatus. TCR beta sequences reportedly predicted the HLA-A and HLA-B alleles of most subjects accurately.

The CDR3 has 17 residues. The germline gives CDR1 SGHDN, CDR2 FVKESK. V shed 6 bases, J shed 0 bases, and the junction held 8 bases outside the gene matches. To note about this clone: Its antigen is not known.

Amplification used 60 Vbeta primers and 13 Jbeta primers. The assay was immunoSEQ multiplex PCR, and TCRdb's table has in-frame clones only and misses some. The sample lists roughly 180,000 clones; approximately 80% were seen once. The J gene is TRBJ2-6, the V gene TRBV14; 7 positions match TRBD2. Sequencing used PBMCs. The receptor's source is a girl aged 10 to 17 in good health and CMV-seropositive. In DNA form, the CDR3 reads TGTGCCAGCAGTCCCACAGCGGGGACCTCTGGGGCCAACGTCCTGACTTTC. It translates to CASSPTAGTSGANVLTF.